This TCR beta chain was observed in a study of cytomegalovirus exposure and HLA in healthy donors. Whole-study context: Across more than 350 genotyped donors, about 86% landed in the Caucasian-associated ancestry cluster. Notes on the study in general: It emerged from a later analysis that several of the most significant clusters appeared to be linked to common viral pathogens. Through in vitro validation, three CMV-associated chains were shown to be specific for CMV antigens.

A remark on this clone: Its cognate antigen is unknown.

Germline values: CDR1 MGHRA, CDR2 YSYEKL. There are 15 residues in the CDR3. Trimming cost V 0 bases and J 3 bases, with 8 bases left between them. Both 60 Vbeta primers and 13 Jbeta primers went into the PCR. TCRdb's copy holds only in-frame clones and misses some; the assay was immunoSEQ multiplex PCR. Altogether about 160,000 clones are present, about 80% being singletons, with the ten largest covering 2.1%. The sequenced sample consisted of PBMCs. V usage is TRBV4-1 and J usage is TRBJ2-2; unclear D gene. The origin of this receptor is a man aged 35 to 55 in good health and CMV-seronegative. The CDR3 region is CASSQDYPHTGELFF. CDR3 nucleotides: TGCGCCAGCAGCCAAGACTACCCTCACACCGGGGAGCTGTTTTTT.